This T cell receptor beta chain came from a study of read filtering for tumor transcriptome and immune sequencing. Molecular barcoded adaptors covering alpha/delta and beta/gamma chains were used on 400 ng RNA. One entry per CDR3 protein results from TCRdb running MiXCR on the reads. The sample yields 35,000 to 50,000 distinct CDR3 sequences, roughly 20% seen once. J gave up 4 bases and V 7 bases, and 6 bases lay outside the gene matches. CDR1 and CDR2 (germline): LGHNT, FRNRAP. The CDR3 loop spans 14 amino acids. The J gene is TRBJ1-5, the V gene TRBV12-5, with TRBD1 identical over 8 bases. The receptor was isolated from a donor over 35 with multiple myeloma. The sequenced sample consisted of a population of CD138-negative cells sorted from bone marrow. CDR3 loop: CASAPTGDNQPQHF. The CDR3 nucleotides read TGTGCTAGTGCCCCGACAGGGGATAATCAGCCCCAGCATTTT.